This TCR beta chain was recovered during a study of CD4 T cells in relation to SARS-CoV-2 and coronaviruses. CD4+ T cells from unexposed donors were obtained before the COVID-19 pandemic (2011-2018). Comments on this clone: Its antigen is undetermined.

The study, taken as a whole, reports: Culture-expanded clones reflect memory recall rather than primary priming during culture.

Only in-frame clones appear in the TCRdb table, and some are missing; sequencing was by immunoSEQ multiplex PCR. This repertoire shows approximately 70,000 clones, just over 90% found once; its top ten account for approximately 0.2%. This CDR3 is 14 amino acids long. From germline, CDR1 is DFQATT and CDR2 SNEGSKA (reference sequence). Trimming shortened V by 3 bases and J by 0 bases, and 11 bases separated the two germline ends. This chain uses TRBV20-1 with TRBJ1-1; D uncertain. The TCR originated in a human donor in good health. The sample consisted of naive CD4+ T cells from PBMCs. Sample subset: naive CD4+ T cells isolated by negative enrichment. The CDR3 reads CSASTYGMNTEAFF. Written as DNA, the CDR3 is TGCAGTGCTAGTACGTATGGTATGAACACTGAAGCTTTCTTT.